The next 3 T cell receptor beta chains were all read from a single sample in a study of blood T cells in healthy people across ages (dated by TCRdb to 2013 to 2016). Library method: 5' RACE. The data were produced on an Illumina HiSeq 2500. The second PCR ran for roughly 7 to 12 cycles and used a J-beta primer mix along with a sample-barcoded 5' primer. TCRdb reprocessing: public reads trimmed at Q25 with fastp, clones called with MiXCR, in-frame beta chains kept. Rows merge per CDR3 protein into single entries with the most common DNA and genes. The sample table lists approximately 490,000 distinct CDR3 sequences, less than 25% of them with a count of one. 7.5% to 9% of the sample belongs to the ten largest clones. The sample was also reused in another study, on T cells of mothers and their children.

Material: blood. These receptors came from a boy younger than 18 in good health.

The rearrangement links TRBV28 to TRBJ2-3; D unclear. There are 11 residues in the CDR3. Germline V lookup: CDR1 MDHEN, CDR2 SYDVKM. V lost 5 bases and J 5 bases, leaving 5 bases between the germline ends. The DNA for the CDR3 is TGTGCCAGCAGTATTGGAGATACGCAGTATTTT. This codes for CASSIGDTQYF.

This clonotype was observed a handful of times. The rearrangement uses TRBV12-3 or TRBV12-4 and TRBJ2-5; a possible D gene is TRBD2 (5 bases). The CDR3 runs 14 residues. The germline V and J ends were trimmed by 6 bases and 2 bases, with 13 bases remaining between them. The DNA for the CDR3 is TGTGCCAGCAGCATCTCGGGGTCTCAAGAGACCCAGTACTTC. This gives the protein CASSISGSQETQYF.

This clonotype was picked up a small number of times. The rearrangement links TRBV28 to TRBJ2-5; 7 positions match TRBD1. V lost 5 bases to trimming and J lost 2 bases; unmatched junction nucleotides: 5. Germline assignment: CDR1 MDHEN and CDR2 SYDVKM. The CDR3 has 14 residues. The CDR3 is CASSQTGNQETQYF. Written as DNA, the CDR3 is TGTGCCAGCAGTCAGACAGGGAATCAAGAGACCCAGTACTTC.